This record concerns one TCR beta chain sequence. Per the original data handling: How many nucleated cells were present was estimated from reference gene primer amplification. TCRdb's table, derived via immunoSEQ multiplex PCR, lists solely in-frame clones and lacks some. Clone size and the V and J calls come from that table; the DNA yielded D and trimming. The data contain roughly 180,000 clones, around 85% of them singletons. The sample originates from a study of blood T cell repertoires in COVID-19. The V and J ends lost 4 bases and 7 bases, in that order; junction bases with no gene match: 5. Germline CDR1 and CDR2: LGHDT and YNNKEL (reference sequence). This CDR3 comprises 15 residues. Participants spanned ages about 18 to 90 years and resided in around 25 US areas.

This clonotype originated in a man aged 35 to 55 who had recovered from COVID-19. Sequencing was done on a sample of PBMCs or T cells enriched from blood (not recorded which). The rearrangement joins TRBV3-1 (or the pseudogene TRBV3-2) to TRBJ1-6; 9 nucleotides align to TRBD1. CDR3 sequence reads: CASSPRTGENSPLHF. CDR3 in DNA: TGTGCCAGCAGCCCCCGGACAGGGGAAAATTCACCCCTCCACTTT.